A selection of T cell receptor beta chains follows, all from one sample in a study of blood T cell repertoires in COVID-19. The method was immunoSEQ multiplex PCR; TCRdb's version includes in-frame clones alone and lacks a portion of them. This sample has some 46,000 clones; around 82% occur once, and the top ten carry around 5.7%. The sequenced sample was peripheral blood. Receptors originate from a woman older than 75 with acute or convalescent COVID-19. The CDR3 runs from the conserved cysteine through the conserved F or W. A D gene is named only where the DNA matches it firmly. A clone size is listed for some rows: how often the clone was seen (once, few, many), or a class if it is expanded.

V	J	D	size	DNA	CDR3
TRBV15	TRBJ2-7	TRBD1	once	TGTGCCACCAGCAGAGGGCCCGGGACAGAGAACTACGAGCAGTACTTC	CATSRGPGTENYEQYF
TRBV6-5	TRBJ2-4	TRBD1	-	TGTGCCAGCAGCCAGGGGGCAGGCATTCAGTACTTC	CASSQGAGIQYF
TRBV27	TRBJ1-2	-	-	TGTGCCAGCAGTTTATCACCGGGGGGCTATGGCTACACCTTC	CASSLSPGGYGYTF
TRBV5-6	TRBJ2-1	-	-	TGTGCCAGCAGCTTGGTCCAGGGGTGGTACAATGAGCAGTTCTTC	CASSLVQGWYNEQFF
TRBV2	TRBJ1-2	-	-	TGTGCCAGCAGGAGTGGGCCTAACTATGGCTACACCTTC	CASRSGPNYGYTF
TRBV2	TRBJ1-1	TRBD1	once	TGTGCCAGCAGTGAACAGAGGACAGGGGGCCAAAGGGGGACTGAAGCTTTCTTT	CASSEQRTGGQRGTEAFF
TRBV6-2/TRBV6-3	TRBJ2-3	-	-	TGTGCCAGCAGTTACGGACACACTTCATCGGGAGATACGCAGTATTTT	CASSYGHTSSGDTQYF
TRBV10-2	TRBJ2-5	TRBD2	-	TGCGCCAGCAGTGACCTCAGCGGGGGGTACCAAGAGACCCAGTACTTC	CASSDLSGGYQETQYF
TRBV5-5	TRBJ1-1	-	-	TGTGCCAGCGTTCATACTCGTCTTACAGGAGGGACTCATGAAGCTTTCTTT	CASVHTRLTGGTHEAFF
TRBV20-1	TRBJ2-5	TRBD1	once	TGCAGTGCTAGTCCGGGACAGGGAGAGGGGAAGACCCAGTACTTC	CSASPGQGEGKTQYF
TRBV20-1	TRBJ1-1	-	once	TGCAGTGCTAGTACTAACCGCGTCAACACTGAAGCTTTCTTT	CSASTNRVNTEAFF
TRBV20-1	TRBJ1-2	-	-	TGCAGTGCTAGTCAGGGCTTTAACTATGGCTACACCTTC	CSASQGFNYGYTF
TRBV3-1/TRBV3-2	TRBJ2-3	TRBD2	once	TGTGCCAGCAGATCTAGCGGGAGGGGAGATACGCAGTATTTT	CASRSSGRGDTQYF
TRBV30	TRBJ2-6	TRBD1	-	TGTGCCTGGAGATTAAGTAGGACAGGGGCCTCTGGGGCCAACGTCCTGACTTTC	CAWRLSRTGASGANVLTF
TRBV30	TRBJ1-2	-	-	TGTGCCTGTACGGACAGAGACACTGGCTACACCTTC	CACTDRDTGYTF
TRBV4-1	TRBJ1-6	TRBD1	-	TGCGCCAGCAGCCAGGACACAGGGGGGCGGACACCCCTCCACTTT	CASSQDTGGRTPLHF
TRBV19	TRBJ2-1	-	-	TGTGCCAGTAGTCAAGCAACAGGCACTGAGCAGTTCTTC	CASSQATGTEQFF
TRBV7-9	TRBJ2-7	TRBD2	-	TGTGCCAGCAGGGCAATAGCGGGGAGCTCCTACGAGCAGTACTTC	CASRAIAGSSYEQYF
TRBV12-3/TRBV12-4	TRBJ1-1	-	few	TGTGCCAGCAGTTTAACAGGGAACACTGAAGCTTTCTTT	CASSLTGNTEAFF
TRBV10-3	TRBJ1-5	-	-	TGTGCCACCCGAGTGGAGAATAGCAATCAGCCCCAGCATTTT	CATRVENSNQPQHF
TRBV3-1/TRBV3-2	TRBJ2-3	TRBD2	once	TGTGCCACCGCGGGGGGGCCTGGTGGCACAGATACGCAGTATTTT	CATAGGPGGTDTQYF
TRBV11-2	TRBJ1-1	TRBD1	few	TGTGCCAGCAGCCGACTTACAGGGGCGGCTGAAGCTTTCTTT	CASSRLTGAAEAFF
TRBV12-3/TRBV12-4	TRBJ1-1	-	-	TGTGCCAGCAGTTTGAGCACTGAAGCTTTCTTT	CASSLSTEAFF
TRBV6-5	TRBJ2-3	-	-	TGTGCCAGCAGTTACAAGGGGGGGATCACAGATACGCAGTATTTT	CASSYKGGITDTQYF
TRBV5-1	TRBJ1-1	-	-	TGCGCCAGCAGCTTGGCCGACAGTCTTAACACTGAAGCTTTCTTT	CASSLADSLNTEAFF
TRBV3-1/TRBV3-2	TRBJ1-6	TRBD1	-	TGTGCCAGCAGCCGCGATGGGACAGGTAATTCACCCCTCCACTTT	CASSRDGTGNSPLHF
TRBV7-9	TRBJ1-5	TRBD1	-	TGTGCCAGCAGCCCTGACAGGGCCTTCAATCAGCCCCAGCATTTT	CASSPDRAFNQPQHF
TRBV2	TRBJ2-7	TRBD1	-	TGTGCCAGCAGCGACCCGGGACAGGGCTACGAGCAGTACTTC	CASSDPGQGYEQYF
TRBV4-2	TRBJ1-1	-	-	TGTGCCAGCAGCCAAGGCTTGACAGGTTCGGGGACTGAAGCTTTCTTT	CASSQGLTGSGTEAFF
TRBV19	TRBJ2-7	-	-	TGTGCCAGTAGTATTCGGCTAGCGTACGAGCAGTACTTC	CASSIRLAYEQYF
TRBV6-5	TRBJ1-5	-	few	TGTGCCTCAGAAAGGAACGGGGGATATCAGCCCCAGCATTTT	CASERNGGYQPQHF